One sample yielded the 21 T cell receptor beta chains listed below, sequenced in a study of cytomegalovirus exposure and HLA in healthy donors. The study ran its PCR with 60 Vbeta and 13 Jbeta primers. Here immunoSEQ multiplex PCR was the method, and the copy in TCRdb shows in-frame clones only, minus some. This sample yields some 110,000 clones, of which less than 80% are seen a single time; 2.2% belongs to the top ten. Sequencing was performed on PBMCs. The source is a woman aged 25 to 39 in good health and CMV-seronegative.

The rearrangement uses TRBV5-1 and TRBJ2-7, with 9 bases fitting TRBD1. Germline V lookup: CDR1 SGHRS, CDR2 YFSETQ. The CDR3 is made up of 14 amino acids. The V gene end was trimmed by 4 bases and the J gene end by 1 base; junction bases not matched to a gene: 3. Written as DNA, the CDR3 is TGCGCCAGCAGCGAGGACAGGGGTTCCTACGAGCAGTACTTC. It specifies CASSEDRGSYEQYF.

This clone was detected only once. The CDR3 reads CASSQDLGGTAGGGAYEQYF. CDR3 DNA sequence: TGCGCCAGCAGCCAAGATCTCGGGGGGACGGCGGGGGGAGGGGCCTACGAGCAGTACTTC. This sequence joins TRBV4-3 and TRBJ2-7; TRBD2 matches at 8 bases. Per germline, CDR1 LGHNA and CDR2 YSLEER. J lost 2 bases, V lost 0 bases, and 18 bases had no gene match. The CDR3 has 20 amino acids.

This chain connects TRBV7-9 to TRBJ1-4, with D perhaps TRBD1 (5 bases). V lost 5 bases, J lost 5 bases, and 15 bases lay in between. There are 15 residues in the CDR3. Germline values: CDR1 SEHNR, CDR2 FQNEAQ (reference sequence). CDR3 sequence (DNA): TGTGCCAGCAGCACACACAGGAGGGAAAATGAAAAACTGTTTTTT. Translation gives CASSTHRRENEKLFF.

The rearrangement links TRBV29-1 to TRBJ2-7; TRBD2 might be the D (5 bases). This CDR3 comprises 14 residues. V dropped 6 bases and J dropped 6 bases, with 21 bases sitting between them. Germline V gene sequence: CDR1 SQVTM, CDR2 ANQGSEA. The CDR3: CSVAQLVGLSEQYF. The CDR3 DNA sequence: TGCAGCGTAGCACAACTAGTTGGGTTATCCGAGCAGTACTTC.

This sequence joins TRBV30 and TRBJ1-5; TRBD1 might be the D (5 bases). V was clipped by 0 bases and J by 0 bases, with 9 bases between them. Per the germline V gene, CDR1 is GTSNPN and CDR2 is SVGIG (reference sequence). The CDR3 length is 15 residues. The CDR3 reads CAWSVSGASNQPQHF. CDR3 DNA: TGTGCCTGGAGTGTGAGCGGGGCTAGCAATCAGCCCCAGCATTTT.

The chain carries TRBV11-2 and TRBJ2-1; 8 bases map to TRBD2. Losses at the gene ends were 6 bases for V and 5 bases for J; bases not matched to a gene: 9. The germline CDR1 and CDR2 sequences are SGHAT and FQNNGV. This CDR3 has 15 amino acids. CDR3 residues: CASSSAGTRNNEQFF. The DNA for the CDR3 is TGTGCCAGCAGTTCGGCCGGGACTAGAAACAATGAGCAGTTCTTC.

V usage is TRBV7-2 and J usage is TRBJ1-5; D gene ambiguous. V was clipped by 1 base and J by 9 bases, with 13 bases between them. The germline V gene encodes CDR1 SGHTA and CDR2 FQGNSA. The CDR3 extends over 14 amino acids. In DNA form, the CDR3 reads TGTGCCAGCAGCTTAGGGGTGGCCCCAGGGCCCCAGCATTTT. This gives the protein CASSLGVAPGPQHF. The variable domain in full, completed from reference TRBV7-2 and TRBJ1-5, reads GAGVSQSPSNKVTEKGKDVELRCDPISGHTALYWYRQSLGQGLEFLIYFQGNSAPDKSGLPSDRFSAERTGGSVSTLTIQRTQQEDSAVYLCASSLGVAPGPQHFGDGTRLSIL.

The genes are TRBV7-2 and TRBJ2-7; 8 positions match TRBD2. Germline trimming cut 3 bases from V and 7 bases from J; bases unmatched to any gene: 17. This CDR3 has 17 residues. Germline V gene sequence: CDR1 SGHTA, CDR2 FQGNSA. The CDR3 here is CASSFLGAGVGGREQYF. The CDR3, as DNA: TGTGCCAGCAGCTTTCTGGGAGCGGGAGTCGGGGGCCGGGAGCAGTACTTC.

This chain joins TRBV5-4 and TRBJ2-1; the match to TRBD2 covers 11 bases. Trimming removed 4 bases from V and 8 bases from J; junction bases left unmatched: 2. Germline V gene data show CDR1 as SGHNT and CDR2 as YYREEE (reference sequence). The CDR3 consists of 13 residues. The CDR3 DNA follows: TGTGCCAGCAGCCCGGGACTAGCGGATGAGCAGTTCTTC. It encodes CASSPGLADEQFF.

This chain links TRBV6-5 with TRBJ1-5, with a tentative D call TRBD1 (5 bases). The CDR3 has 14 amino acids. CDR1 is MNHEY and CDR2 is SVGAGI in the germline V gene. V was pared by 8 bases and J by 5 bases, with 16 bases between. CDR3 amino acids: CASRISRGDQPQHF. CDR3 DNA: TGTGCCAGCCGCATATCGCGGGGGGATCAGCCCCAGCATTTT.

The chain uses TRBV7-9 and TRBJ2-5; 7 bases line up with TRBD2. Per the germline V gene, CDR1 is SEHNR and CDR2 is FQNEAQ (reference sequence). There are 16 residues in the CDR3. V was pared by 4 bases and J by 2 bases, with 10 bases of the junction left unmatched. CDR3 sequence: CASSYRDYSNQETQYF. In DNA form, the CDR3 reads TGTGCCAGCAGCTACCGGGACTATTCGAATCAAGAGACCCAGTACTTC.

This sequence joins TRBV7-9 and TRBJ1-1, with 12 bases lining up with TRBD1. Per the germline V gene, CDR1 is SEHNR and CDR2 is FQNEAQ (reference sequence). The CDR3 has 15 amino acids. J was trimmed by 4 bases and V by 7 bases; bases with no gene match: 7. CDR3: CASITGTGGRTEAFF. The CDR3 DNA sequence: TGTGCCAGCATCACCGGGACAGGGGGCCGCACTGAAGCTTTCTTT.

This CDR3 is CASSIGDGRGSEQYF. The CDR3, as DNA: TGTGCCAGTAGTATAGGAGACGGGAGGGGATCCGAGCAGTACTTC. This chain links TRBV19 with TRBJ2-7, with 8 bases matching TRBD2. The CDR3 runs to 15 residues. V trimming: 1 base; J trimming: 6 bases; junction bases outside the gene matches: 8. In germline, CDR1 is LNHDA, CDR2 SQIVND (reference sequence).

In DNA form, the CDR3 reads TGTGCCAGCAGCCTTTCTAGTGGCCCCTACGAGCAGTACTTC. Translation: CASSLSSGPYEQYF. This sequence joins TRBV14 and TRBJ2-7; no reliable D call. The V gene lost 4 bases and the J gene lost 2 bases, with 12 bases spanning the gap. Germline loops: CDR1 SGHDN, CDR2 FVKESK. This CDR3 contains 14 residues. The variable domain in full, completed from reference TRBV14 and TRBJ2-7, reads EAGVTQFPSHSVIEKGQTVTLRCDPISGHDNLYWYRRVMGKEIKFLLHFVKESKQDESGMPNNRFLAERTGGTYSTLKVQPAELEDSGVYFCASSLSSGPYEQYFGPGTRLTVT.

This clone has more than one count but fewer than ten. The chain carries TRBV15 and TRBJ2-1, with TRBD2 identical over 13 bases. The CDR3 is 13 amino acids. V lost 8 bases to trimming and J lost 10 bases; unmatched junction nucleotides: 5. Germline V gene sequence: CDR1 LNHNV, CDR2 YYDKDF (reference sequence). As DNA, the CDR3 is TGTGCCACCCGGACTAGCGGGAGCATCGAGCAGTTCTTC. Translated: CATRTSGSIEQFF.

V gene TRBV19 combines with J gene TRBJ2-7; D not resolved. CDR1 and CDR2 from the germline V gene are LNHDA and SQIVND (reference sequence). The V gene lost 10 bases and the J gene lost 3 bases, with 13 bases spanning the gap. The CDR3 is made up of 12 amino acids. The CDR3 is CATQNNHYEQYF. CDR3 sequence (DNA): TGTGCCACACAGAATAACCACTACGAGCAGTACTTC. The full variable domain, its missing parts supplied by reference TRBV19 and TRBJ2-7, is DGGITQSPKYLFRKEGQNVTLSCEQNLNHDAMYWYRQDPGQGLRLIYYSQIVNDFQKGDIAEGYSVSREKKESFPLTVTSAQKNPTAFYLCATQNNHYEQYFGPGTRLTVT.

CDR3 residues: CASRNSRTEQNTEAFF. CDR3 sequence (DNA): TGTGCCAGCAGAAACTCCCGGACAGAGCAGAACACTGAAGCTTTCTTT. The chain uses TRBV5-8 and TRBJ1-1; TRBD1 is a possible D gene (6 bases). There are 16 residues in the CDR3. CDR1 is SGHTS and CDR2 is YDEGEE in the germline V gene. V lost 5 bases, J lost 1 base, and 18 bases lay in between. Drawing the rest from reference TRBV5-8 and TRBJ1-1, the complete variable domain is EAGVTQSPTHLIKTRGQQATLRCSPISGHTSVYWYQQALGLGLQFLLWYDEGEERNRGNFPPRFSGRQFPNYSSELNVNALELEDSALYLCASRNSRTEQNTEAFFGQGTRLTVV.

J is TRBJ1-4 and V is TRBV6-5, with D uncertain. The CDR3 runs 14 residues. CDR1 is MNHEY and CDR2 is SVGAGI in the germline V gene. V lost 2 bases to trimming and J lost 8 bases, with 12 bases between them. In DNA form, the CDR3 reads TGTGCCAGCAGTTACACCTATCCAGCGGAAAAACTGTTTTTT. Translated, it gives CASSYTYPAEKLFF.

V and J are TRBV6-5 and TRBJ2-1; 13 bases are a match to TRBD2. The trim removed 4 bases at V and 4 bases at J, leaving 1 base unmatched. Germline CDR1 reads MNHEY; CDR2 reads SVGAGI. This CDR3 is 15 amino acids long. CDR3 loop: CASSSGLAGYNEQFF. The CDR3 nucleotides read TGTGCCAGCAGTTCGGGACTAGCGGGATACAATGAGCAGTTCTTC.

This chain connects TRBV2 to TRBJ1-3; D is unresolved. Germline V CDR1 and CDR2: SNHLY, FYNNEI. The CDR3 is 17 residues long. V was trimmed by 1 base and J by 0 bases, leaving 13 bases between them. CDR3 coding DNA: TGTGCCAGCAGTGAAGTACGGGTGGAGGACTCTGGAAACACCATATATTTT. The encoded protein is CASSEVRVEDSGNTIYF.

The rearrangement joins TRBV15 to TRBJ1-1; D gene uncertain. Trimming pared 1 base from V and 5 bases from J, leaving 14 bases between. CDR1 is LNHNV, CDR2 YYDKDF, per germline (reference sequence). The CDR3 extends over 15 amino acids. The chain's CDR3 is CATSRVQTSGTEAFF. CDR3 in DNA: TGTGCCACCAGCAGAGTTCAGACGTCGGGGACTGAAGCTTTCTTT.